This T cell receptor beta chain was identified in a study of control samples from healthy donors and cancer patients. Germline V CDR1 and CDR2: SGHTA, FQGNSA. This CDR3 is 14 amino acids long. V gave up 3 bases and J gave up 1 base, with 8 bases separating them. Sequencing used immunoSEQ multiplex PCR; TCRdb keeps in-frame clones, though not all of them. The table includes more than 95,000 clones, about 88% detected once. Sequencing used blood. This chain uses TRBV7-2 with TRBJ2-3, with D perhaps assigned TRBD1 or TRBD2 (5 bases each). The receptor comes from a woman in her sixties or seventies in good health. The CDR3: CASSFRGGTDTQYF. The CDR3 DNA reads TGTGCCAGCAGCTTCAGAGGGGGCACAGATACGCAGTATTTT.